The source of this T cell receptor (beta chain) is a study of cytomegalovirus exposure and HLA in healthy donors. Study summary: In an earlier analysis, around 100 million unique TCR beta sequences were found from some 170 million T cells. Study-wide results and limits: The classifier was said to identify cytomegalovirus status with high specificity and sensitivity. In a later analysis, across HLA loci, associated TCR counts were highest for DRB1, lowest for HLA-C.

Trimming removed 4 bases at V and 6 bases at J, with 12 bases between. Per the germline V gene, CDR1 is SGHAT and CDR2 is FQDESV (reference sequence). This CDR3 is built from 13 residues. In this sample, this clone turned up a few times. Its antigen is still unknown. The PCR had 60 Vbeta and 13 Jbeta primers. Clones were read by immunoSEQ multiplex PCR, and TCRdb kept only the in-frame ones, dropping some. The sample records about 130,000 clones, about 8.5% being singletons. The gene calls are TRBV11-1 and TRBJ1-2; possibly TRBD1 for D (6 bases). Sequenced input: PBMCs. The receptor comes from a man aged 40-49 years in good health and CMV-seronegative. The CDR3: CASSSQGSDGYTF. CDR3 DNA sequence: TGTGCCAGCAGCTCACAGGGTTCTGATGGCTACACCTTC.